The source of this T cell receptor (beta chain) is a study of quantifying T cell responses using KT2 cells. Turning to the study itself: cDNA was made from DNase-treated RNA using alpha and beta constant primers.

Known numbers of the T cell clone KT2 were added to PBMC. Each cDNA got a UMI-containing oligo ligated at its 3' end. The first PCR ran three to four cycles with an equimolar RC1.1 and RC1.2 beta primer mix. Starting with the second PCR, alpha and beta TCR chains went through separate processing. TCRdb analysed the UMI-ligation and nested PCR reads with MiXCR anew, one entry per CDR3 protein. The repertoire holds under 35,000 distinct CDR3 sequences, 10% to 13% seen once, with about 9.5% in the top ten. The CDR3 loop spans 15 amino acids. The V gene end was trimmed by 4 bases and the J gene end by 3 bases; junction bases not matched to a gene: 6. CDR1 is SNHLY and CDR2 is FYNNEI in the germline V gene.

The sequenced material came from PBMCs spiked with cells of the T cell clone KT2. This sequence was found in a human donor. The chain carries TRBV2 and TRBJ1-5, with 7 bases identical to TRBD1. This chain's CDR3 is CASSGPGTVNQPQHF. The CDR3 nucleotides are TGTGCCAGCAGTGGACCCGGGACAGTCAATCAGCCCCAGCATTTT.